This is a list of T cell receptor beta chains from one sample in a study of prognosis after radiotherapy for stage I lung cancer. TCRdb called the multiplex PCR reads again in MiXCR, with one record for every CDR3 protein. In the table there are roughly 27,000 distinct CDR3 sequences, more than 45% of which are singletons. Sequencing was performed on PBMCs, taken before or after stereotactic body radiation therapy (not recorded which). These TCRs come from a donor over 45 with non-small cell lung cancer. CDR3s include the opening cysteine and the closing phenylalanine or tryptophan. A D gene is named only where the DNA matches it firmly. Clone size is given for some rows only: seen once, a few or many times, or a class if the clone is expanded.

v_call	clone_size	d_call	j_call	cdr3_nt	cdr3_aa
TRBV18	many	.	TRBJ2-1	TGTGCCAGCTCACCTACTACTCCCCCCAATGAGCAGTTCTTC	CASSPTTPPNEQFF
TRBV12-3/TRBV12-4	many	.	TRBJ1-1	TGTGCCAGCATCGGTCAGGGTTTTAGCGAAGCTTTCTTT	CASIGQGFSEAFF
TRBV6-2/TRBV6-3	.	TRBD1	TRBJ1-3	TGTGCCAGCAGCGGTAGACAGGGGTCGGGAAACACCATATATTTT	CASSGRQGSGNTIYF
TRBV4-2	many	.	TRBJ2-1	TGTGCCAGCAGCCAAGGACAGACTACCTTCTCCTACAATGAGCAGTTCTTC	CASSQGQTTFSYNEQFF
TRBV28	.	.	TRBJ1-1	TGTGCCAGCAGTTCTTCACCGGGGCCTGAAGATTTCTTT	CASSSSPGPEDFF
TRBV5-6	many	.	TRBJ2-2	TGTGCCAGCAGCCGTCCCAGGGGAAACACCGGGGAGCTGTTTTTT	CASSRPRGNTGELFF
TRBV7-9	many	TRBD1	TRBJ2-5	TGTGCCAGCAGCCTCGGACAGGGAGAGACCCAGTACTTC	CASSLGQGETQYF
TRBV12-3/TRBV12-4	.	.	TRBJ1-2	TGTGCCAGCAGTCCGGAGTTCTATGGCTACACCTTC	CASSPEFYGYTF
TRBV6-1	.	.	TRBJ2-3	TGTGCCAGCAGTCCGACGGGTCGCACAGATACGCAGTATTTT	CASSPTGRTDTQYF
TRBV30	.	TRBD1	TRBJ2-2	TGTGCCTGGAGGTCAGGGGGCCCCCTCACCGGGGAGCTGTTTTTT	CAWRSGGPLTGELFF
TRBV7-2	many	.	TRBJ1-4	TGTGCCAGCAGCTTAAGGGGCAGTCGAGAGGAAAAACTGTTTTTT	CASSLRGSREEKLFF
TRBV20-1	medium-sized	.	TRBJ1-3	TGCAGTGCTGGAATCGGAGCGTCGGCTGGAAACACCATATATTTT	CSAGIGASAGNTIYF
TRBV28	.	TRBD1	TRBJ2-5	TGTGCCAGCAGAAGACAGGGTTTGGAGACCCAGTACTTC	CASRRQGLETQYF
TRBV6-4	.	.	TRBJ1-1	TGTGCCAGCAGTCCCCTGACAGCGAACACTGAAGCTTTCTTT	CASSPLTANTEAFF
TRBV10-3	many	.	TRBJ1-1	TGTGCCGCACGGGGGGGCGCGGGCACTGAAGCTTTCTTT	CAARGGAGTEAFF
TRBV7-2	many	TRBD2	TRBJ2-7	TGTGCCAGCAGCTTAGGGTCTAGCGGGGGCTACGAGCAGTACTTC	CASSLGSSGGYEQYF
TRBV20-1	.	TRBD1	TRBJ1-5	TGCAGTGCTAGTGGGATTGGACAGGGTGCCTATAGCAATCAGCCCCAGCATTTT	CSASGIGQGAYSNQPQHF
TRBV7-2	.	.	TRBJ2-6	TGTGCCAGCAGCTCACACCGTCGCGGGACAGCGAAGTATGGGGCCAACGTCCTGACTTTC	CASSSHRRGTAKYGANVLTF